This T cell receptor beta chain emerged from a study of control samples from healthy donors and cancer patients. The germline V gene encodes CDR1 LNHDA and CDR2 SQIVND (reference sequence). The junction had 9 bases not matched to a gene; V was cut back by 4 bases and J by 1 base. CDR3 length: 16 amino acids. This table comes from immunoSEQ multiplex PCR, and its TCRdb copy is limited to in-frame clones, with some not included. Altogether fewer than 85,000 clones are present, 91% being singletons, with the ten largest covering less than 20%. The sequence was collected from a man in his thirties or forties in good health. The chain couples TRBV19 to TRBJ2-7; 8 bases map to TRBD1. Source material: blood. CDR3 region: CASSTGQGVSSYEQYF. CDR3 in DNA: TGTGCCAGTAGTACAGGACAGGGAGTTTCGTCCTACGAGCAGTACTTC.